This T cell receptor (beta chain) was identified in a study of beta chain features in type 1 diabetes. Study background: Examination spanned around 110 million sorted cells from all samples.

Study-level points and caveats: Within each of all four CD4+ subsets, Type 1 diabetes patients had TCRB CDR3s that were moderately but significantly shorter.

With V trimmed by 2 bases and J by 2 bases, 7 bases remained unmatched. CDR3 size: 16 residues. CDR1 and CDR2 (germline): MNHEY, SVGAGI. This clone was seen only a few times. Its target is not known. The whole isolated RNA underwent reverse transcription, so sequencing captured expressed TCRB transcripts. Some clones are missing from TCRdb's copy, which holds only in-frame ones; the method was immunoSEQ multiplex PCR. Here the sample spans some 280,000 clones, roughly an eighth being singletons. The sample taken for sequencing was naive CD4+ T cells from blood. The TCR was taken from a man in his thirties or forties with type 1 diabetes. The V call is TRBV6-5, the J call TRBJ2-7, with 9 bases matching TRBD2. CDR3 amino acids: CASSYVEAGGPYEQYF. The CDR3 nucleotides read TGTGCCAGCAGTTACGTGGAGGCGGGGGGGCCCTACGAGCAGTACTTC.